This section outlines one TCR beta chain sequence together with its context. Germline CDR1 and CDR2: SEHNR and FQNEAQ (reference sequence). Germline trimming cut 6 bases from V and 4 bases from J; bases unmatched to any gene: 6. CDR3 length: 14 amino acids. The record originates from a study of cytomegalovirus exposure and HLA in healthy donors. With 60 Vbeta and 13 Jbeta primers, the PCR was carried out. The method was immunoSEQ multiplex PCR; TCRdb's version includes in-frame clones alone and lacks a portion of them. The sample has some 100,000 clones, around three quarters seen once. Sequenced input: PBMCs. V is TRBV7-9 and J is TRBJ2-3, with 8 bases aligning to TRBD1. This receptor was obtained from a woman in her 50s in good health and CMV-seropositive. This CDR3 is CASRPQGASDTQYF. DNA of the CDR3: TGTGCCAGCAGGCCTCAGGGGGCCTCAGATACGCAGTATTTT.